This T cell receptor beta chain came from a study of T cell repertoires in cytomegalovirus infection. As for the study in general: Based on public TCR beta signatures, there were indications of CMV infection and of a matching HLA type. General study findings and limits: It was HLA-C-restricted CMV-specific TCR beta clonotypes that dominated the response ex vivo. Cumulative frequency (of public TCR beta family members) identified carriers of CMV plus the relevant HLA.

As for this clonotype: Its specificity is not known. Germline is not matched at one junction end, which may reflect a read error.

CDR1 SEHNR and CDR2 FQNEAQ come from the germline V gene (reference sequence). CDR3 length: 14 residues. One entry per CDR3 protein results from TCRdb running MiXCR on the reads. The sample has about 890,000 distinct CDR3 sequences, around 30% seen once. This chain links TRBV7-9 with TRBJ1-2, with D possibly TRBD1 on 5 matching bases. Sequenced here: cultured CD8+ T cells from PBMCs, sampled from culture after CMV antigen stimulation. This TCR came from a human donor in good health (CMV status not recorded). Some clones in this sample may be carry-over from other donors' samples. The CDR3 DNA reads as TGTGCCAGCAGCGTTCCCAGGGCTAACTATGGCTGCACCTTC. It yields the protein CASSVPRANYGCTF.